This TCR beta chain was profiled in a study of long-term antiretroviral therapy in people with HIV. Overall study results and limits: Pre-ART expanded clones dominated the repertoire at every time point.

Treatment for all HIV-infected participants took place in the United States. Comments on this clone: Its target is not known.

The germline CDR1 and CDR2 sequences are SGHTA and FQGNSA. Trimming cost V 2 bases and J 7 bases; bases outside gene matches: 4. The CDR3 runs to 15 residues. At the survey level, the v3.0 immunoSEQ assay was run. Sequencing targeted roughly 35,000-50,000 T-cell genomes per sample. Generated by immunoSEQ multiplex PCR, the TCRdb table keeps only in-frame clones and is missing some. The repertoire holds tens of thousands of clones, with roughly 80% as singletons. The chain combines TRBV7-2 with TRBJ2-1, with 11 positions matching TRBD2. The input for sequencing was unsorted PBMCs, taken 0.8 years before starting antiretroviral therapy. This sequence originates from a man aged 18 to 35 with HIV. This CDR3 is CASSLYTSGSNEQFF. For the CDR3, the DNA is TGTGCCAGCAGCTTATATACTAGCGGGAGTAATGAGCAGTTCTTC.